Following are 3 T cell receptor beta chains from one sample sequenced in a study of a mutant IDH1 vaccine in newly diagnosed glioma. Profiled with immunoSEQ multiplex PCR; TCRdb holds only in-frame clones, not every one. The top ten clones hold about 4.6% of a sample with around 50,000 clones, approximately 90% of them seen once. Time point described: week 5, during vaccination. Vaccination comprised doses that each held 300 ug of mutant IDH1 20-mer peptide, plus topical imiquimod. These receptors' antigens are unknown. This specimen consisted of PBMCs, obtained from a glioma patient whose treatment included an IDH1 peptide vaccine. Receptors originate from a woman aged 40 to 50 with glioma.

The V call is TRBV18, the J call TRBJ2-2; D perhaps matches TRBD1 (5 bases). V dropped 3 bases and J dropped 1 base, with 12 bases sitting between them. This CDR3 has 16 amino acids. Germline-derived CDR1 and CDR2 are KGHSH and LQKENI. CDR3 DNA sequence: TGTGCCAGCTCACCCCAAGGGGCGGTGAACACCGGGGAGCTGTTTTTT. Amino acids: CASSPQGAVNTGELFF.

The rearrangement joins TRBV7-9 to TRBJ1-3; TRBD1 is a possible D gene (5 bases). The CDR3 runs 19 residues. V lost 4 bases to trimming and J lost 0 bases, with 22 bases between them. The germline V gene encodes CDR1 SEHNR and CDR2 FQNEAQ (reference sequence). CDR3 bases: TGTGCCAGCAGCTCGTATGGGGCAGCCGCCCAATCCTCTGGAAACACCATATATTTT. Residues: CASSSYGAAAQSSGNTIYF. The full variable domain, its missing parts supplied by reference TRBV7-9 and TRBJ1-3, is DTGVSQNPRHKITKRGQNVTFRCDPISEHNRLYWYRQTLGQGPEFLTYFQNEAQLEKSRLLSDRFSAERPKGSFSTLEIQRTEQGDSAMYLCASSSYGAAAQSSGNTIYFGEGSWLTVV.

The V and J genes are TRBV2 and TRBJ1-2, with unresolved D. Trimming removed 2 bases at V and 0 bases at J, with 10 bases between. There are 15 residues in the CDR3. Germline V gene sequence: CDR1 SNHLY, CDR2 FYNNEI. The CDR3 here is CASSELGRTNYGYTF. The CDR3 DNA reads TGTGCCAGCAGTGAACTTGGCAGAACTAACTATGGCTACACCTTC.